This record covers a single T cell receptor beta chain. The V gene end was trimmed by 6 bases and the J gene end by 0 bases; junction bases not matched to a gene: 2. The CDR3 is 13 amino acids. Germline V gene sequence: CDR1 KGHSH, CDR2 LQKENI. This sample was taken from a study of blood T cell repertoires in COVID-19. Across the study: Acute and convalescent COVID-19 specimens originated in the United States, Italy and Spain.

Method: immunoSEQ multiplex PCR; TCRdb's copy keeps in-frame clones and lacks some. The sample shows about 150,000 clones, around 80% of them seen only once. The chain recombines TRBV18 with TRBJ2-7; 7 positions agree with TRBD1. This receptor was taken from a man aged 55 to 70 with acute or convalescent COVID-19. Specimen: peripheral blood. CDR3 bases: TGTGCCAGCTCCAGGGACAGCTCCTACGAGCAGTACTTC. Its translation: CASSRDSSYEQYF.